Each of the 25 T cell receptor beta chains below was sequenced from the same sample in a study of blood T cell repertoires in COVID-19. Only in-frame clones appear in the TCRdb table, and some are missing; sequencing was by immunoSEQ multiplex PCR. Of 200,000 to 250,000 clones in the sample, around 88% are singletons; the top ten hold around 1.4%. Sequenced input: peripheral blood. These receptors came from a man aged 18 to 29 with active or convalescent COVID-19.

Here the CDR3 DNA reads TGTGCCAGCAGTTTTTCGACAGGAATCTACGAGCAGTACTTC. Translated, it gives CASSFSTGIYEQYF. The chain couples TRBV27 to TRBJ2-7; weak D call: TRBD1 (6 bases). V lost 3 bases, J lost 3 bases, and 12 bases lay in between. The CDR3 contains 14 residues. From germline, CDR1 is MNHEY and CDR2 SMNVEV (reference sequence).

A single count supports this clone. The DNA for the CDR3 is TGTGCTAGTGCCGCTCGGGTCGGACAGGGGATCACTGAAGCTTTCTTT. Its translation: CASAARVGQGITEAFF. The V and J genes are TRBV12-5 and TRBJ1-1; 9 bases are shared with TRBD1. Trimming at V came to 7 bases and at J to 4 bases, leaving 13 bases not matched to a gene. Germline values: CDR1 LGHNT, CDR2 FRNRAP. This CDR3 region has 16 residues. The full variable domain, with the rest looked up from reference TRBV12-5 and TRBJ1-1, is DARVTQTPRHKVTEMGQEVTMRCQPILGHNTVFWYRQTMMQGLELLAYFRNRAPLDDSGMPKDRFSAEMPDATLATLKIQPSEPRDSAVYFCASAARVGQGITEAFFGQGTRLTVV.

This sequence joins TRBV7-6 and TRBJ2-5; D is possibly TRBD2 (6 bases). Trimming removed 1 base from V and 5 bases from J, with 8 bases in between. Germline V gene sequence: CDR1 SGHVS, CDR2 FNYEAQ. The CDR3 spans 13 residues. The CDR3 loop reads CASSLGGVETQYF. The CDR3 nucleotides read TGTGCCAGCAGCTTAGGCGGGGTGGAGACCCAGTACTTC.

This clone was seen just once. This chain joins TRBV2 and TRBJ1-1; 8 bases are shared with TRBD1. With V trimmed by 5 bases and J by 4 bases, 6 bases remained unmatched. This CDR3 region has 14 residues. The germline CDR1 and CDR2 sequences are SNHLY and FYNNEI. DNA of the CDR3: TGTGCCAGCAGTATAGACAGGGGTTCCACTGAAGCTTTCTTT. Amino acids: CASSIDRGSTEAFF.

The chain uses TRBV10-3 and TRBJ2-7, with TRBD2 identical over 13 bases. Germline-derived CDR1 and CDR2 are ENHRY and SYGVKD. There are 16 residues in the CDR3. With V trimmed by 2 bases and J by 2 bases, 3 bases remained unmatched. The CDR3 DNA reads TGTGCCATCAGTGAGACCGGACTAGCGGGAGCCTACGAGCAGTACTTC. Its protein is CAISETGLAGAYEQYF.

The CDR3 protein is CASSPRNRGEKLFF. CDR3 sequence (DNA): TGTGCCAGCAGCCCGCGGAACCGGGGTGAAAAACTGTTTTTT. This chain uses TRBV7-2 with TRBJ1-4; no reliable D call. V lost 5 bases to trimming and J lost 7 bases, with 14 bases between them. There are 14 residues in the CDR3. The germline gives CDR1 SGHTA, CDR2 FQGNSA. The full variable domain, completed using reference TRBV7-2 and TRBJ1-4, is GAGVSQSPSNKVTEKGKDVELRCDPISGHTALYWYRQSLGQGLEFLIYFQGNSAPDKSGLPSDRFSAERTGGSVSTLTIQRTQQEDSAVYLCASSPRNRGEKLFFGSGTQLSVL.

CDR3 DNA sequence: TGTGCCAGCAGTTACTCGACGGACAGGCAGCCCCAGCATTTT. It codes for CASSYSTDRQPQHF. The chain combines TRBV6-6 with TRBJ1-5; 7 positions match TRBD1. J was trimmed by 7 bases and V by 0 bases; bases with no gene match: 3. The length of the CDR3 is 14 residues. Germline lookup yields CDR1 MNHNY and CDR2 SVGAGI (reference sequence).

This chain joins TRBV9 and TRBJ2-7, with D uncertain. CDR3 size: 14 residues. Germline V CDR1 and CDR2: SGDLS, YYNGEE. V gave up 0 bases and J gave up 0 bases, with 7 bases separating them. The CDR3 loop is CASSVDPGSYEQYF. The CDR3, as DNA: TGTGCCAGCAGCGTAGATCCGGGCTCCTACGAGCAGTACTTC.

This clone was seen only a few times. This CDR3 is missing its conserved last phenylalanine or tryptophan, likely due to a read error. It is unclear where the CDR3 begins or ends on the DNA, so no DNA is shown, and the CDR3 is as TCRdb lists it. V is TRBV5-8 and J is TRBJ1-1; the listed D gene, TRBD1, was not tested against the DNA. CDR1 is SGHTS, CDR2 YDEGEE, per germline. The CDR3 is made up of 10 amino acids, end residues included. The CDR3 protein is CASSRGQGLG.

The chain has TRBV18 and TRBJ2-2; D may be TRBD2 (6 bases). Germline lookup yields CDR1 KGHSH and CDR2 LQKENI. This CDR3 spans 13 amino acids. V was cut by 4 bases and J by 4 bases, with 7 bases left in between. DNA of the CDR3: TGTGCCAGCTCACAGACTAGCACCGGGGAGCTGTTTTTT. Its translation: CASSQTSTGELFF.

V is TRBV6-5 and J is TRBJ1-1; D possibly corresponds to TRBD1 (6 bases). Germline lookup yields CDR1 MNHEY and CDR2 SVGAGI. V was cut by 0 bases and J by 1 base, with 9 bases left in between. The CDR3 has 15 amino acids. CDR3: CASSYSAGANTEAFF. The CDR3 region has the DNA TGTGCCAGCAGTTACTCTGCAGGGGCGAACACTGAAGCTTTCTTT.

The chain couples TRBV27 to TRBJ2-7; D might be TRBD2 (6 bases). The CDR3 is 12 amino acids. In germline, CDR1 is MNHEY, CDR2 SMNVEV (reference sequence). The V end lost 1 base, the J end lost 6 bases, and 7 bases lay between the germline ends. CDR3 in DNA: TGTGCCAGCAGTTTATTGGGAGGCGAGCAGTACTTC. Amino acids: CASSLLGGEQYF.

The gene calls are TRBV28 and TRBJ2-5; D unresolved. Per the germline V gene, CDR1 is MDHEN and CDR2 is SYDVKM. V dropped 1 base and J dropped 7 bases, with 13 bases sitting between them. The CDR3 runs 14 residues. CDR3 amino acids: CASSLLRSTGTQYF. The CDR3 DNA is TGTGCCAGCAGTTTATTGAGGTCCACCGGGACCCAGTACTTC.

This chain links TRBV28 with TRBJ1-5; TRBD1 aligns across 7 bases. The J segment lost 2 bases and the V segment lost 5 bases, leaving 6 bases of the junction unmatched. The CDR3 is 15 residues long. Germline values: CDR1 MDHEN, CDR2 SYDVKM. CDR3 DNA sequence: TGTGCCAGCAGTCCAGGGGGAAGTGGCAATCAGCCCCAGCATTTT. Encoded protein: CASSPGGSGNQPQHF.

The genes are TRBV27 and TRBJ2-3, with 7 bases that match TRBD2. The trim removed 2 bases at V and 2 bases at J, leaving 7 bases unmatched. This CDR3 is built from 16 residues. Germline V gives CDR1 MNHEY, CDR2 SMNVEV (reference sequence). DNA for the CDR3: TGTGCCAGCAGTTTAATTATCGGGACTAACACAGATACGCAGTATTTT. The encoded protein is CASSLIIGTNTDTQYF.

The chain recombines TRBV29-1 with TRBJ2-3; TRBD2 agrees at 8 bases. V was clipped by 4 bases and J by 2 bases; unmatched bases: 14. Germline CDR1 is SQVTM and CDR2 is ANQGSEA. CDR3 length equals 17 residues. Here the CDR3 reads CSVVSRSREGITDTQYF. CDR3 sequence (DNA): TGCAGCGTTGTTTCCAGGTCCCGGGAGGGCATCACAGATACGCAGTATTTT.

The chain uses TRBV6-5 and TRBJ1-1; D possibly corresponds to TRBD1 (6 bases). The CDR3 is 15 amino acids. V lost 8 bases and J lost 0, with 16 bases in between. Germline V gives CDR1 MNHEY, CDR2 SVGAGI. CDR3 nucleotide sequence: TGTGCCAGCTACTCCATGAGGGGGATGAACACTGAAGCTTTCTTT. Its protein is CASYSMRGMNTEAFF.

As DNA, the CDR3 is TGTGCCAGCCGACGGGACAGGGGGTCCCACGAGCAGTACTTC. This translates into CASRRDRGSHEQYF. The J gene is TRBJ2-7, the V gene TRBV6-5; 11 bases are a match to TRBD1. V shed 8 bases, J shed 5 bases, and the junction held 8 bases outside the gene matches. Per germline, CDR1 MNHEY and CDR2 SVGAGI. This CDR3 contains 14 residues.

In this sample, this clone turned up once. The chain is built from TRBV6-2 or TRBV6-3 and TRBJ2-7, with TRBD1 identical over 8 bases. Per the germline V gene, CDR1 is MNHEY and CDR2 is SVGEGT. There are 17 residues in the CDR3. Unmatched junction bases numbered 17, after V lost 5 bases and J lost 5 bases. Written as DNA, the CDR3 is TGTGCCAGCAGTATGTTAAGCCGGGACAGGCCTAGGGACGAGCAGTACTTC. Amino acids: CASSMLSRDRPRDEQYF.

The rearrangement uses TRBV4-1 and TRBJ1-1, with D hard to call. Germline values: CDR1 MGHRA, CDR2 YSYEKL. V was trimmed by 1 base and J by 0 bases, leaving 6 bases between them. The CDR3 has 14 residues. CDR3 sequence: CASSQGTVNTEAFF. The CDR3, as DNA: TGCGCCAGCAGCCAAGGAACAGTGAACACTGAAGCTTTCTTT.

The chain combines TRBV3-1 (or the pseudogene TRBV3-2) with TRBJ2-1; the D gene is possibly TRBD2 (6 bases). Germline CDR1 is LGHDT and CDR2 is YNNKEL (reference sequence). V was shortened by 1 base and J by 6 bases, with 7 bases between the two germline ends. The CDR3 consists of 13 residues. The CDR3 is CASSQGRANEQFF. The CDR3 bases are TGTGCCAGCAGCCAAGGGAGGGCCAATGAGCAGTTCTTC.

The gene calls are TRBV7-8 and TRBJ2-7; 8 bases fit TRBD1. J was trimmed by 3 bases and V by 6 bases; bases with no gene match: 4. CDR1 SGHVS and CDR2 FQNEAQ come from the germline V gene. The CDR3 totals 13 residues. DNA for the CDR3: TGTGCCAGCAGGGGGACAGGTCTCTACGAGCAGTACTTC. Translation gives CASRGTGLYEQYF.

This clone was observed a handful of times. V usage is TRBV9 and J usage is TRBJ1-1; D is ambiguous. From germline, CDR1 is SGDLS and CDR2 YYNGEE. This CDR3 region has 14 residues. V lost 4 bases to trimming and J lost 1 base, with 11 bases between them. The CDR3: CASSPLGQNTEAFF. The CDR3 DNA is TGTGCCAGCAGCCCGCTAGGCCAGAACACTGAAGCTTTCTTT.

V gene TRBV24-1 combines with J gene TRBJ1-2, with 7 bases that match TRBD1. The ends lost 3 bases at V and 8 bases at J; junction bases unmatched: 11. The CDR3 spans 15 residues. Germline CDR1 reads KGHDR; CDR2 reads SFDVKD. In nucleotides, the CDR3 is TGTGCCACCAGTGATCCGAATCGACAGGGCCCCGGCTACACCTTC. Encoded protein: CATSDPNRQGPGYTF.

The rearrangement links TRBV28 to TRBJ2-1; 7 bases fit TRBD2. The germline V gene has CDR1 MDHEN and CDR2 SYDVKM. The CDR3 totals 16 residues. The V gene end was trimmed by 3 bases and the J gene end by 4 bases; junction bases not matched to a gene: 9. The CDR3 protein is CASSFWSGVTYNEQFF. The CDR3 bases are TGTGCCAGCAGTTTTTGGAGCGGGGTAACTTACAATGAGCAGTTCTTC.